A selection of T cell receptor beta chains follows, all from one sample in a study of blood T cell repertoires in COVID-19. Only in-frame clones appear in the TCRdb table, and some are missing; sequencing was by immunoSEQ multiplex PCR. The sample contains under 100,000 clones, about 85% of which appear only once. Sequences were obtained from peripheral blood. These receptors were collected from a man at least 80 years old with active or convalescent COVID-19. CDR3s include the opening cysteine and the closing phenylalanine or tryptophan.

TRBV10-1	TRBJ1-1	CASSESLGAGVNTEAFF
TRBV3-1/TRBV3-2	TRBJ1-2	CASSQDLNYGYTF
TRBV2	TRBJ1-4	CASSLRQGTNEKLFF
TRBV7-9	TRBJ1-2	CASSLGGVFPYGYTF
TRBV7-8	TRBJ2-7	CASSGGGGYEQYF
TRBV6-5	TRBJ2-7	CASRSPGRSIYEQYF
TRBV9	TRBJ2-3	CASSVTTTPAHTQYF
TRBV15	TRBJ1-5	CATSRDGGQGAGQPQHF
TRBV7-2	TRBJ2-1	CASSGPWTGSNEQFF
TRBV5-6	TRBJ1-6	CASAGPGHFNSPLHF
TRBV5-1	TRBJ2-1	CASGGQSFYNEQFF
TRBV19	TRBJ1-6	CASRDRGRNGNSPLHF
TRBV5-6	TRBJ2-1	CASSPLSGGTPYNEQFF
TRBV6-1	TRBJ1-2	CASSEGGGSYGYTF
TRBV19	TRBJ2-5	CASRGTTGLQETQYF
TRBV15	TRBJ1-1	CATSSNIRGGWMNTEAFF
TRBV10-2	TRBJ2-1	CASTSRTGGTHNEQFF
TRBV11-3	TRBJ2-2	CASSLGQGNTGELFF
TRBV11-3	TRBJ2-2	CASSLFGGGLNTGELFF
TRBV9	TRBJ2-2	CASSAWPSGVFTGELFF
TRBV27	TRBJ1-6	CASSDRDSYYNSPLHF
TRBV18	TRBJ1-3	CASSPQLGQLSSGNTIYF
TRBV7-9	TRBJ1-1	CASSLGQGRAFF
TRBV19	TRBJ1-5	CASSASTGDQPQHF
TRBV5-4	TRBJ2-1	CASSLNHDRAYEQFF
TRBV10-2	TRBJ1-2	CASSDGPRGEAYGYTF
TRBV3-1/TRBV3-2	TRBJ1-2	CASSQVSGQGNYGYTF
TRBV5-1	TRBJ1-2	CASSLVQGGYGYTF
TRBV3-1/TRBV3-2	TRBJ1-1	CASSQYGGGLVTEAFF
TRBV19	TRBJ2-1	CASRRTGGGNEQFF
TRBV2	TRBJ1-2	CASREDRAKDYGYTF
TRBV19	TRBJ2-2	CASSSTGRRTGELFF
TRBV5-1	TRBJ1-4	CASSSLHSGTNEKLFF
TRBV29-1	TRBJ1-1	CSSTDRLGRTEAFF
TRBV28	TRBJ2-7	CASSPLRAYEQYF
TRBV5-4	TRBJ2-3	CASSPGTNPMDTQYF
TRBV18	TRBJ2-2	CASSQLAGENTGELFF
TRBV10-3	TRBJ2-7	CAISEDREPYEQYF
TRBV11-3	TRBJ1-6	CASSLSGVSPLHF
TRBV15	TRBJ2-3	CATSRPGQWKDTQYF
TRBV2	TRBJ1-1	CASSEGGGARAFF
TRBV3-1/TRBV3-2	TRBJ2-5	CASSPRPSLETQYF
TRBV11-3	TRBJ2-1	CASSLVAGGVTEQFF
TRBV19	TRBJ2-1	CASWTTMASAHYNEQFF
TRBV5-8	TRBJ2-2	CASRTGSRVNTGELFF
TRBV18	TRBJ2-1	CASSLGGGLINEQFF
TRBV11-3	TRBJ1-1	CASSLGGNTEAFF
TRBV28	TRBJ2-1	CASSLLVVREIGNEQFF
TRBV7-2	TRBJ1-6	CASSFGWTGDSPLHF
TRBV3-1/TRBV3-2	TRBJ1-6	CASSQTGSNSPLHF
TRBV7-2	TRBJ2-5	CASSAPGLAGGETQYF
TRBV2	TRBJ2-2	CASGQRSSGELFF
TRBV12-3/TRBV12-4	TRBJ2-7	CATYDRVNYEQYF
TRBV7-8	TRBJ1-3	CASSAGPGAGNTIYF
TRBV10-3	TRBJ1-5	CAISESKGNSNQPQHF
TRBV6-1	TRBJ1-6	CASSEGGQGISSAPLHF
TRBV5-1	TRBJ1-4	CASSSPGSGEKLFF
TRBV25-1	TRBJ1-3	CASSDRVVGNTIYF
TRBV7-6	TRBJ2-2	CASAPGLANTGELFF